Listed here are 22 T cell receptor beta chains from one sample, sequenced in a study of glioma-infiltrating T cells after dendritic cell vaccination. The time point here: after dendritic cell vaccination, including at tumor progression/relapse. Sequenced by immunoSEQ multiplex PCR; TCRdb stores in-frame clones only, minus some. Of about 110,000 clones detected, 90% appear once; the ten largest clones hold 2.5% to 3.5%. The starting material was blood, obtained after dendritic cell vaccination. All receptors come from a human donor with glioblastoma.

To note about this clone: The sample contains more than one DNA sequence encoding this CDR3. CDR3 DNA sequence: TGCAGCGTTGATGTGGCCCAGGCGAACTATGGCTACACCTTC. The encoded protein is CSVDVAQANYGYTF. The chain is built from TRBV29-1 and TRBJ1-2; D uncertain. CDR1 is SQVTM and CDR2 is ANQGSEA in the germline V gene. Trimming stripped 3 bases from V and 2 bases from J, with 13 bases between. The CDR3 is 14 residues long.

The V gene is TRBV5-4, the J gene TRBJ2-7, with 7 bases matching TRBD1. This CDR3 spans 14 amino acids. Germline values: CDR1 SGHNT, CDR2 YYREEE (reference sequence). V lost 4 bases and J lost 0; bases outside the gene matches: 4. DNA for the CDR3: TGTGCCAGCAGCACACAGGGGTCCTCCTACGAGCAGTACTTC. Its protein product is CASSTQGSSYEQYF.

The gene calls are TRBV19 and TRBJ1-5; D is undetermined. With 5 bases removed from V and 7 bases from J, the gap between germline ends came to 27 bases. Germline V gene data show CDR1 as LNHDA and CDR2 as SQIVND (reference sequence). The CDR3 has 18 residues. CDR3 in amino acids: CASSPRRGPAGRLQPQHF. The CDR3, as DNA: TGTGCCAGTAGTCCCAGACGAGGGCCCGCCGGGCGATTGCAGCCCCAGCATTTT. Supplemented by reference TRBV19 and TRBJ1-5, the full variable domain reads DGGITQSPKYLFRKEGQNVTLSCEQNLNHDAMYWYRQDPGQGLRLIYYSQIVNDFQKGDIAEGYSVSREKKESFPLTVTSAQKNPTAFYLCASSPRRGPAGRLQPQHFGDGTRLSIL.

This chain connects TRBV2 to TRBJ2-2; 12 positions agree with TRBD1. The V and J ends lost 7 bases and 5 bases, in that order; junction bases with no gene match: 5. The CDR3 length is 15 residues. Germline lookup yields CDR1 SNHLY and CDR2 FYNNEI. The CDR3 here is CASMGQGAITGELFF. The CDR3 nucleotides are TGTGCCAGCATGGGACAGGGGGCGATAACCGGGGAGCTGTTTTTT.

The chain is built from TRBV5-1 and TRBJ2-1, with 12 bases aligning to TRBD2. The CDR3 is 15 amino acids. The germline gives CDR1 SGHRS, CDR2 YFSETQ. After removal of 4 bases from V and 7 bases from J, the junction contained 6 bases not matched to a gene. CDR3 residues: CASSVTSGSVNEQFF. The CDR3, as DNA: TGCGCCAGCAGCGTGACTAGCGGGAGCGTAAATGAGCAGTTCTTC.

This rearrangement joins TRBV10-3 to TRBJ1-4; D is unclear. The CDR3 length is 13 residues. Deletions cut 4 bases from V and 7 bases from J, with 10 bases between. CDR1 is ENHRY and CDR2 is SYGVKD in the germline V gene. This chain's CDR3 is CAISGAQSEKLFF. DNA of the CDR3: TGTGCCATCAGTGGGGCACAGAGTGAAAAACTGTTTTTT.

V is TRBV7-9 and J is TRBJ2-7; D perhaps matches TRBD2 (6 bases). The V and J ends lost 6 bases and 5 bases respectively, with 17 bases between them. Germline lookup yields CDR1 SEHNR and CDR2 FQNEAQ (reference sequence). The CDR3 contains 14 residues. CDR3 in amino acids: CASSYSGHPNEQYF. The CDR3 DNA is TGTGCCAGCAGTTACAGCGGGCATCCGAACGAGCAGTACTTC. Using reference TRBV7-9 and TRBJ2-7 for the parts outside the CDR3, the full variable domain is DTGVSQNPRHKITKRGQNVTFRCDPISEHNRLYWYRQTLGQGPEFLTYFQNEAQLEKSRLLSDRFSAERPKGSFSTLEIQRTEQGDSAMYLCASSYSGHPNEQYFGPGTRLTVT.

The chain carries TRBV9 and TRBJ1-2; D is uncertain. Germline V lookup: CDR1 SGDLS, CDR2 YYNGEE. V lost 4 bases to trimming and J lost 3 bases, with 19 bases between them. The CDR3 extends over 16 amino acids. The CDR3 region is CASSPDSVTDYYGYTF. As DNA, the CDR3 is TGTGCCAGCAGCCCGGACTCCGTAACGGACTACTATGGCTACACCTTC.

This rearrangement joins TRBV4-2 to TRBJ1-6; 10 nucleotides match TRBD1. The length of the CDR3 is 18 residues. Germline V gene lookup returns CDR1 LGHNA and CDR2 YNFKEQ. The V gene end was trimmed by 2 bases and the J gene end by 3 bases; junction bases not matched to a gene: 7. The CDR3 DNA reads as TGTGCCAGCAGCCAAATCCTGGGGACAGGGGACTATAATTCACCCCTCCACTTT. Translated: CASSQILGTGDYNSPLHF.

The V and J genes are TRBV5-1 and TRBJ2-7, with 15 nucleotides matching TRBD2. The CDR3 runs to 19 residues. Germline values: CDR1 SGHRS, CDR2 YFSETQ. With V trimmed by 3 bases and J by 1 base, 11 bases remained unmatched. CDR3 residues: CASSSRTSGRAYYSYEQYF. The CDR3 region has the DNA TGCGCCAGCAGCTCCAGGACTAGCGGGAGGGCCTACTATTCCTACGAGCAGTACTTC.

V usage is TRBV11-3 and J usage is TRBJ2-7; 8 bases map to TRBD1. The CDR3 covers 13 residues. Germline V gene lookup returns CDR1 SGHNT and CDR2 YENEEA. The trim removed 5 bases at V and 2 bases at J, leaving 2 bases unmatched. CDR3 bases: TGTGCCAGCAGCAAGGGACAGGCCTACGAGCAGTACTTC. Protein sequence: CASSKGQAYEQYF.

The rearrangement uses TRBV6-1 and TRBJ1-5; 9 nucleotides line up with TRBD1. Germline assignment: CDR1 MNHNS and CDR2 SASEGT. The J segment lost 4 bases and the V segment lost 6 bases, leaving 7 bases of the junction unmatched. There are 15 residues in the CDR3. CDR3 DNA: TGTGCCAGCAGGACTACAGGGGGCGGGAATCAGCCCCAGCATTTT. This encodes CASRTTGGGNQPQHF.

This clone has only one observation. The rearrangement uses TRBV6-5 and TRBJ2-3, with 10 bases matching TRBD1. The ends lost 8 bases at V and 4 bases at J; junction bases unmatched: 6. CDR1 MNHEY and CDR2 SVGAGI come from the germline V gene. The CDR3 spans 14 residues. CDR3 bases: TGTGCCAGCCAAGGACAGGGGGTGTCAGATACGCAGTATTTT. Translation: CASQGQGVSDTQYF.

CDR3 in amino acids: CASSLVLLRVSVDEQYF. The CDR3 DNA is TGTGCCAGCAGCTTGGTATTGTTGAGGGTTTCGGTCGACGAGCAGTACTTC. The rearrangement joins TRBV5-5 to TRBJ2-7; possibly TRBD2 for D (5 bases). The length of the CDR3 is 17 residues. CDR1 is SGHKS, CDR2 YYEKEE, per germline (reference sequence). V shed 0 bases and J shed 5 bases, with 21 bases lying between them.

This chain uses TRBV5-1 with TRBJ2-7; no clear D gene. The V gene lost 0 bases and the J gene lost 1 base, with 8 bases spanning the gap. Germline-derived CDR1 and CDR2 are SGHRS and YFSETQ. The CDR3 has 14 amino acids. In DNA, the CDR3 is TGCGCCAGCAGCTTGGACTCGGTGTCCTACGAGCAGTACTTC. This gives the protein CASSLDSVSYEQYF.

This chain joins TRBV10-2 and TRBJ1-1; 11 bases agree with TRBD1. CDR1 WSHSY and CDR2 SAAADI come from the germline V gene. The CDR3 has 13 residues. V lost 8 bases, J lost 3 bases, and 2 bases stayed unmatched. The CDR3 loop is CASGQGADTEAFF. CDR3 bases: TGCGCCAGCGGACAGGGGGCCGACACTGAAGCTTTCTTT.

The chain joins TRBV11-2 to TRBJ2-7; TRBD2 agrees at 12 bases. Germline V lookup: CDR1 SGHAT, CDR2 FQNNGV. Unmatched junction bases numbered 7, after V lost 5 bases and J lost 5 bases. The CDR3 is made up of 15 amino acids. The CDR3 protein is CASSGLAGNADEQYF. The CDR3 DNA is TGTGCCAGCAGCGGACTAGCGGGAAACGCTGACGAGCAGTACTTC.

The rearrangement links TRBV5-1 to TRBJ2-1, with TRBD1 matching 10 bases. Germline-derived CDR1 and CDR2 are SGHRS and YFSETQ. This CDR3 spans 18 amino acids. The V and J ends lost 4 bases and 1 base, in that order; junction bases with no gene match: 11. This CDR3 reads CASSNPGQGQISYNEQFF. In DNA form, the CDR3 reads TGCGCCAGCAGCAATCCGGGACAGGGGCAGATATCCTACAATGAGCAGTTCTTC.

The chain couples TRBV6-1 to TRBJ2-3; TRBD2 agrees at 9 bases. The CDR3 has 15 amino acids. The V and J ends lost 3 bases and 2 bases, in that order; junction bases with no gene match: 3. CDR1 and CDR2 from the germline V gene are MNHNS and SASEGT. The CDR3 loop reads CASSDLAGYTDTQYF. The CDR3 DNA reads TGTGCCAGCAGTGATCTAGCGGGATACACAGATACGCAGTATTTT.

This clone was seen a handful of times. The chain combines TRBV30 with TRBJ1-2; 8 bases map to TRBD1. Trimming took 5 bases from V and 2 from J; bases not matched to a gene: 7. The CDR3 length is 14 residues. Germline CDR1 GTSNPN, CDR2 SVGIG (reference sequence). In DNA, the CDR3 is TGTGCCTGGGACCCCGGACAGGGAAACTATGGCTACACCTTC. Translating gives CAWDPGQGNYGYTF.

To note about this clone: Other DNA sequences within the sample encode an identical CDR3. DNA of the CDR3: TGTGCCAGCAGCTTAACAGGGAATCAGCCCCAGCATTTT. Protein sequence: CASSLTGNQPQHF. The chain has TRBV7-9 and TRBJ1-5; D might be TRBD1 (6 bases). The germline V and J ends were trimmed by 2 bases and 4 bases, with 6 bases remaining between them. The length of the CDR3 is 13 residues. The germline V gene has CDR1 SEHNR and CDR2 FQNEAQ (reference sequence).

This clone has a handful of counts. The chain couples TRBV6-1 to TRBJ2-7; D perhaps matches TRBD2 (6 bases). Trimming shortened V by 8 bases and J by 0 bases, and 14 bases separated the two germline ends. The CDR3 has 14 residues. Germline assignment: CDR1 MNHNS and CDR2 SASEGT. The CDR3 DNA is TGTGCCAGCTCAGTCGCTAGCGACTCCTACGAGCAGTACTTC. Its protein is CASSVASDSYEQYF.